Listed below are T cell receptor beta chains from one sample, sequenced in a study of neoadjuvant nivolumab and ipilimumab in lung cancer. Data came from immunoSEQ multiplex PCR; TCRdb stores just in-frame clones and leaves some out. This table has 25,000 to 30,000 clones, 75% to 80% appearing once. The material was tumor tissue, obtained after neoadjuvant nivolumab, alone or with ipilimumab, at or shortly before surgery. The receptors were gathered from an adult with non-small cell lung cancer. CDR3s include the opening cysteine and the closing phenylalanine or tryptophan. A D gene is named only where the DNA matches it firmly. Part of the rows lack a size; the others show once, few, many or a class for expanded clones.

>TRBV7-2|NA|NA|TRBJ2-3
CASSPGTGITDTQYF
>TRBV2|NA|NA|TRBJ1-3
CASREAGLAGVPGYF
>TRBV5-1|NA|NA|TRBJ2-1
CASSLWGFDEQFF
>TRBV2|TRBD2|NA|TRBJ2-1
CASSLLTSGESYNEQFF
>TRBV6-1|NA|once|TRBJ2-3
CASSGKFVRTDTQYF
>TRBV7-9|NA|NA|TRBJ1-1
CASISPVEAFF
>TRBV30|NA|NA|TRBJ1-4
CAWRGLSDEKLFF
>TRBV2|NA|few|TRBJ2-2
CASSLRAGETGELFF
>TRBV19|TRBD2|NA|TRBJ2-1
CASSKGSLAAYNEQFF
>TRBV10-3|NA|NA|TRBJ2-7
CAISPHSSYEQYF
>TRBV6-6|TRBD2|NA|TRBJ2-2
CASNRAGANTGELFF
>TRBV7-4|NA|NA|TRBJ1-1
CASSFKEGGTEAFF
>TRBV19|NA|NA|TRBJ1-5
CASTPPGEADQPQHF
>TRBV10-3|NA|NA|TRBJ2-3
CAISEVRDGKFTDTQYF
>TRBV2|NA|NA|TRBJ2-6
CASRAGTGANVLTF
>TRBV5-1|NA|NA|TRBJ1-1
CASSLGTAGEAFF
>TRBV6-5|NA|NA|TRBJ1-1
CASPMNTEAFF